This entry lists 29 T cell receptor beta chains sequenced from one sample in a study of naive CD8 T cells in extremely preterm neonates. Profiling relied on immunoSEQ multiplex PCR, and the TCRdb table lists in-frame clones only, not all of them. The data contain about 5,900 clones, around 98% of them singletons. What was sequenced was naive CD8+ T cells from blood. Receptors were obtained from a human donor in good health.

V gene TRBV11-2 combines with J gene TRBJ2-3; D unresolved. This CDR3 has 14 amino acids. From germline, CDR1 is SGHAT and CDR2 FQNNGV. The V and J ends lost 5 bases and 5 bases respectively, with 14 bases between them. The CDR3 region is CASSPGPSGDTQYF. The CDR3 nucleotides are TGTGCCAGCAGCCCCGGTCCGTCCGGAGATACGCAGTATTTT.

This chain connects TRBV9 to TRBJ1-2; D is ambiguous. Trimming removed 0 bases from V and 2 bases from J, with 11 bases in between. The CDR3 length is 15 residues. Germline CDR1 is SGDLS and CDR2 is YYNGEE. The CDR3 loop reads CASSVAGGSNYGYTF. DNA for the CDR3: TGTGCCAGCAGCGTAGCTGGAGGTTCCAACTATGGCTACACCTTC.

The J gene is TRBJ1-3, the V gene TRBV7-9; no clear D. Germline V CDR1 and CDR2: SEHNR, FQNEAQ (reference sequence). V was trimmed by 2 bases and J by 1 base, leaving 12 bases between them. This CDR3 comprises 16 residues. CDR3 bases: TGTGCCAGCAGCTTAATCGGGGAGGTATCTGGAAACACCATATATTTT. Translating gives CASSLIGEVSGNTIYF.

This sequence joins TRBV11-2 and TRBJ2-5, with no clear D. The ends were cut back, 2 bases at V and 2 bases at J, with 9 bases in the middle. Germline lookup yields CDR1 SGHAT and CDR2 FQNNGV. This CDR3 spans 14 amino acids. The CDR3, as DNA: TGTGCCAGCAGCTTAATCACCTATCAAGAGACCCAGTACTTC. It translates to CASSLITYQETQYF.

The chain recombines TRBV27 with TRBJ2-3; the match to TRBD2 covers 7 bases. The CDR3 length is 11 residues. Losses at the gene ends were 8 bases for V and 4 bases for J; bases not matched to a gene: 0. Germline loops: CDR1 MNHEY, CDR2 SMNVEV (reference sequence). CDR3 in DNA: TGTGCCAGCGGGAGGGCAGATACGCAGTATTTT. It is translated as CASGRADTQYF.

This chain connects TRBV19 to TRBJ2-5; TRBD2 aligns across 8 bases. J lost 3 bases, V lost 5 bases, and 8 bases had no gene match. CDR3 length: 15 amino acids. Germline lookup yields CDR1 LNHDA and CDR2 SQIVND (reference sequence). In DNA form, the CDR3 reads TGTGCCAGTAGTTCGATCCCACTAGCGGAAGAGACCCAGTACTTC. Its translation: CASSSIPLAEETQYF. The variable domain in full, completed from reference TRBV19 and TRBJ2-5, reads DGGITQSPKYLFRKEGQNVTLSCEQNLNHDAMYWYRQDPGQGLRLIYYSQIVNDFQKGDIAEGYSVSREKKESFPLTVTSAQKNPTAFYLCASSSIPLAEETQYFGPGTRLLVL.

This chain connects TRBV7-6 to TRBJ2-1; TRBD2 matches 14 bases. The CDR3 totals 17 residues. Germline V lookup: CDR1 SGHVS, CDR2 FNYEAQ. J gave up 5 bases and V 5 bases, and 8 bases lay outside the gene matches. The CDR3 reads CASSPKTSGRADNEQFF. CDR3 bases: TGTGCCAGCAGCCCCAAGACTAGCGGGAGGGCCGACAATGAGCAGTTCTTC.

This clone was recorded only once. CDR3 coding DNA: TGTGCCAGTAGTATGGGACTAGCGGGTTATAATGAGCAGTTCTTC. Encoded protein: CASSMGLAGYNEQFF. The chain joins TRBV19 to TRBJ2-1, with TRBD2 matching 12 bases. V shed 3 bases, J shed 7 bases, and the junction held 4 bases outside the gene matches. From germline, CDR1 is LNHDA and CDR2 SQIVND (reference sequence). The CDR3 contains 15 residues. Filled out from reference TRBV19 and TRBJ2-1, the complete variable domain reads DGGITQSPKYLFRKEGQNVTLSCEQNLNHDAMYWYRQDPGQGLRLIYYSQIVNDFQKGDIAEGYSVSREKKESFPLTVTSAQKNPTAFYLCASSMGLAGYNEQFFGPGTRLTVL.

In the case of this clone: The identical CDR3 is also encoded by other nucleotide sequences in the sample. The chain links TRBV5-6 to TRBJ2-2; possible D gene TRBD1, 5 bases. Trimming pared 2 bases from V and 6 bases from J, leaving 5 bases between. The CDR3 has 12 residues. Per the germline V gene, CDR1 is SGHDT and CDR2 is YYEEEE. The CDR3 DNA reads TGTGCCAGCAGCTTAGGGGCCGGGGAGCTGTTTTTT. This codes for CASSLGAGELFF.

This clone has just one count. The chain employs TRBV10-2 and TRBJ1-1; D unresolved. Germline V gene lookup returns CDR1 WSHSY and CDR2 SAAADI. The CDR3 is 11 amino acids. Between the trimmed V and J ends, which lost 4 bases and 5 bases, there was a span of 5 bases. For the CDR3, the DNA is TGCGCCAGCAGTGGCGGTACTGAAGCTTTCTTT. Protein sequence: CASSGGTEAFF.

A word on this clone: Mismatch with germline at one junction end may stem from a read error. The chain uses TRBV9 and TRBJ1-4; a possible D gene is TRBD1 (5 bases). Per the germline V gene, CDR1 is SGDLS and CDR2 is YYNGEE. The CDR3 runs to 10 residues. DNA for the CDR3: TGTGCCAGCAGCGGACCGGGACTGCGATTT. This translates into CASSGPGLRF.

V and J are TRBV5-6 and TRBJ1-2; perhaps TRBD1 as D (6 bases). Trimming removed 4 bases from V and 5 bases from J, with 18 bases in between. Germline V lookup: CDR1 SGHDT, CDR2 YYEEEE. This CDR3 is 15 amino acids long. In DNA, the CDR3 is TGTGCCAGCAGCCCATCCCGGGGGGCAAAGTATGGCTACACCTTC. This translates into CASSPSRGAKYGYTF.

The rearrangement uses TRBV4-1 and TRBJ2-1; 9 bases fit TRBD2. V was clipped by 0 bases and J by 3 bases; unmatched bases: 6. Germline V gene data show CDR1 as MGHRA and CDR2 as YSYEKL. The CDR3 consists of 17 residues. CDR3 sequence reads: CASSQENGLASYNEQFF. Here the CDR3 DNA reads TGCGCCAGCAGCCAAGAAAACGGACTAGCGAGCTACAATGAGCAGTTCTTC.

Written as DNA, the CDR3 is TGTGCCAGCAGTGAAGAGGGATTCACGGCTGCAACTAATGAAAAACTGTTTTTT. It encodes CASSEEGFTAATNEKLFF. The chain is built from TRBV25-1 and TRBJ1-4; D not certain. Looked up from germline, CDR1 is MGHDK and CDR2 is SYGVNS. The CDR3 runs 18 residues. Trimming stripped 2 bases from V and 0 bases from J, with 16 bases between.

This chain links TRBV6-5 with TRBJ2-1; TRBD1 agrees at 12 bases. This CDR3 spans 13 amino acids. V lost 7 bases to trimming and J lost 8 bases; unmatched junction nucleotides: 3. Germline V gene lookup returns CDR1 MNHEY and CDR2 SVGAGI. This CDR3 reads CASKGQGAHEQFF. Written as DNA, the CDR3 is TGTGCCAGCAAGGGACAGGGGGCCCATGAGCAGTTCTTC.

The V and J genes are TRBV6-1 and TRBJ2-2; D is perhaps TRBD1 (7 bases). Germline CDR1 MNHNS, CDR2 SASEGT. Trimming pared 6 bases from V and 7 bases from J, leaving 15 bases between. This CDR3 is built from 14 residues. CDR3 region: CASRVQGGDGELFF. In DNA form, the CDR3 reads TGTGCCAGCAGGGTTCAGGGGGGAGACGGGGAGCTGTTTTTT.

The rearrangement joins TRBV19 to TRBJ2-5; TRBD2 is a possible D gene (6 bases). Per the germline V gene, CDR1 is LNHDA and CDR2 is SQIVND (reference sequence). This CDR3 has 13 residues. Trimming removed 3 bases from V and 2 bases from J, with 7 bases in between. CDR3 in DNA: TGTGCCAGTAGTATGGGGGGACAAGAGACCCAGTACTTC. This codes for CASSMGGQETQYF.

The J gene is TRBJ2-7, the V gene TRBV5-4; D may be TRBD2 (5 bases). V shed 4 bases and J shed 0 bases, with 8 bases lying between them. CDR1 is SGHNT and CDR2 is YYREEE in the germline V gene (reference sequence). The CDR3 sequence is 13 residues long. For the CDR3, the DNA is TGTGCCAGCAGCATACTAGGCTCCTACGAGCAGTACTTC. This gives the protein CASSILGSYEQYF.

The rearrangement links TRBV7-9 to TRBJ2-2; TRBD2 matches at 9 bases. Trimming cost V 1 base and J 2 bases; bases outside gene matches: 5. The V gene's germline CDR1 is SEHNR and CDR2 FQNEAQ (reference sequence). The CDR3 is 17 amino acids. CDR3 DNA sequence: TGTGCCAGCAGCTTAGGAGGGCTAGCGGGAAACACCGGGGAGCTGTTTTTT. It yields the protein CASSLGGLAGNTGELFF.

This chain links TRBV5-1 with TRBJ2-6; 8 nucleotides match TRBD1. Trimming at V came to 3 bases and at J to 2 bases, leaving 4 bases not matched to a gene. The germline gives CDR1 SGHRS, CDR2 YFSETQ. The length of the CDR3 is 16 residues. CDR3 nucleotides: TGCGCCAGCAGCTGGACAGGGTCGGCTGGGGCCAACGTCCTGACTTTC. Amino acids: CASSWTGSAGANVLTF.

V gene TRBV7-6 combines with J gene TRBJ2-3; D is ambiguous. The CDR3 extends over 15 amino acids. V lost 1 base and J 0 bases, leaving 8 bases between the germline ends. CDR1 and CDR2 from the germline V gene are SGHVS and FNYEAQ. The CDR3 loop is CASSLVPSSTDTQYF. CDR3 nucleotide sequence: TGTGCCAGCAGCTTAGTTCCGTCTAGCACAGATACGCAGTATTTT.

This clone was detected only once. The gene calls are TRBV7-2 and TRBJ1-2; 7 bases are a match to TRBD1. CDR1 SGHTA and CDR2 FQGNSA come from the germline V gene. V shed 7 bases, J shed 5 bases, and the junction held 13 bases outside the gene matches. There are 15 residues in the CDR3. The DNA for the CDR3 is TGTGCCAGCACCCTCATACTGACAGGGAGATATGGCTACACCTTC. This sequence encodes CASTLILTGRYGYTF.

This chain connects TRBV5-8 to TRBJ2-2; D gene ambiguous. Germline CDR1 is SGHTS and CDR2 is YDEGEE. V was trimmed by 0 bases and J by 6 bases, leaving 9 bases between them. The CDR3 runs to 14 residues. Here the CDR3 DNA reads TGTGCCAGCAGCTTGGATCAGAGGTCCGGGGAGCTGTTTTTT. It translates to CASSLDQRSGELFF.

The chain combines TRBV29-1 with TRBJ2-1; 11 bases agree with TRBD1. Germline loops: CDR1 SQVTM, CDR2 ANQGSEA. The CDR3 covers 14 residues. Unmatched junction bases numbered 9, after V lost 6 bases and J lost 8 bases. CDR3 bases: TGCAGCGTAACCGGGACAGGGGGGTTCGATGAGCAGTTCTTC. Its translation: CSVTGTGGFDEQFF.

DNA for the CDR3: TGTGCCAGCAGCGTCGTTATAGGGGATGAGCAGTTCTTC. Translating it yields CASSVVIGDEQFF. The genes are TRBV9 and TRBJ2-1; TRBD1 might be the D (5 bases). V was clipped by 2 bases and J by 8 bases, with 11 bases between them. The CDR3 length is 13 residues. From germline, CDR1 is SGDLS and CDR2 YYNGEE.

This clone was seen just once. The V call is TRBV5-6, the J call TRBJ2-1; 9 bases are shared with TRBD2. CDR3 length: 15 amino acids. Germline assignment: CDR1 SGHDT and CDR2 YYEEEE. The V segment lost 4 bases and the J segment 3 bases; nucleotides outside the gene matches: 5. CDR3 loop: CASSPASGNYNEQFF. The CDR3 DNA sequence: TGTGCCAGCAGCCCCGCTAGCGGGAACTACAATGAGCAGTTCTTC.

The chain has TRBV5-1 and TRBJ2-7; the D is unclear. The V end was cut by 4 bases, the J end by 7 bases, with 9 bases between. Germline CDR1 SGHRS, CDR2 YFSETQ. This CDR3 spans 11 amino acids. DNA for the CDR3: TGCGCCAGCAGCCCCGGAGTTGAGCAGTACTTC. Protein sequence: CASSPGVEQYF. The full variable domain, its missing parts supplied by reference TRBV5-1 and TRBJ2-7, is KAGVTQTPRYLIKTRGQQVTLSCSPISGHRSVSWYQQTPGQGLQFLFEYFSETQRNKGNFPGRFSGRQFSNSRSEMNVSTLELGDSALYLCASSPGVEQYFGPGTRLTVT.

V is TRBV27 and J is TRBJ2-1; 8 nucleotides align to TRBD2. The CDR3 consists of 15 residues. The germline CDR1 and CDR2 sequences are MNHEY and SMNVEV (reference sequence). The J segment lost 2 bases and the V segment lost 5 bases, leaving 5 bases of the junction unmatched. CDR3 nucleotide sequence: TGTGCCAGCAGTCCTCAGCGGGAGACCTACAATGAGCAGTTCTTC. This gives the protein CASSPQRETYNEQFF.

V and J are TRBV11-2 and TRBJ2-7, with D possibly being TRBD2 (5 bases). In germline, CDR1 is SGHAT, CDR2 FQNNGV. The length of the CDR3 is 15 residues. The V gene lost 5 bases and the J gene lost 2 bases, with 16 bases spanning the gap. CDR3: CASSHPTTRAYEQYF. The CDR3 bases are TGTGCCAGCAGCCACCCGACTACCCGAGCCTACGAGCAGTACTTC.